This T cell receptor (beta chain) was captured by sequencing in a study of regulatory T cells in long-lasting Graves disease. Across the whole study: Prior antithyroid drug treatment in newly diagnosed Graves' patients lasted under 3 months. General observations from the study: Investigators studied peripheral blood only, not thyroid tissue.

As to this clonotype: Its specificity is unknown. Only one base separates this from a far larger clonotype, so it likely reflects a read error.

Specified time point: newly diagnosed GD, antithyroid drugs for less than 3 months. With RNA extracted from PBMCs as input, the TCR library was made. HTBI primers from iRepertoire and Arm-PCR of CDR3 regions yielded the TCR beta libraries. MiXCR, applied by TCRdb to the multiplex PCR reads, yields one record per CDR3 protein. The sample shows some 250,000 distinct CDR3 sequences, 18% of them seen only once. Trimming cost V 5 bases and J 13 bases, with 18 bases left between them. The V gene's germline CDR1 is SGHTA and CDR2 FQGNSA. The CDR3 is made up of 13 amino acids. The data also belong to a second study, concerning T cells in Graves' hyperthyroidism and ophthalmopathy. From that second work: Researchers ran a first-round RT-PCR on the TCR CDR3 using the HTBI primer set. Patients with ophthalmopathy were separated from those with stable hyperthyroidism by a 13 V-J model.

This receptor was taken from a woman in her twenties or thirties with Graves disease. J is TRBJ2-1 and V is TRBV7-2; D is uncertain. Sequencing was performed on peripheral blood mononuclear cells (PBMCs), taken at new diagnosis, from a patient treated with antithyroid drugs. The CDR3 DNA reads as TGTGCCAGCAGCCCAACAAGGGCCGAGACCCAGTTCTTC. Amino acids: CASSPTRAETQFF.